The 10 T cell receptor beta chains in this list originate from one sample, sequenced in a study of blood T cell repertoires in COVID-19. The method was immunoSEQ multiplex PCR; TCRdb's version includes in-frame clones alone and lacks a portion of them. The repertoire consists of tens of thousands of clones, with nearly 90% occurring once and the leading ten covering about 4.9%. The sample comprised peripheral blood. These receptors came from a woman between 45 and 65 years old with active COVID-19.

V is TRBV9 and J is TRBJ2-7; TRBD2 agrees at 9 bases. Unmatched junction bases numbered 10, after V lost 4 bases and J lost 2 bases. This CDR3 has 16 residues. The germline gives CDR1 SGDLS, CDR2 YYNGEE. The CDR3 nucleotides read TGTGCCAGCAGCCTTGGGGCTAGCGGGATAACCTACGAGCAGTACTTC. It yields the protein CASSLGASGITYEQYF.

The chain is built from TRBV7-9 and TRBJ2-7; 7 bases are shared with TRBD1. Unmatched junction bases numbered 14, after V lost 1 base and J lost 2 bases. Germline assignment: CDR1 SEHNR and CDR2 FQNEAQ (reference sequence). The CDR3 contains 18 residues. This chain's CDR3 is CASSLGIPTTGATYEQYF. DNA for the CDR3: TGTGCCAGCAGCTTAGGAATTCCCACAACAGGGGCAACCTACGAGCAGTACTTC.

The V call is TRBV10-1, the J call TRBJ2-5, with TRBD2 as a possible D gene (5 bases). The ends were cut back, 7 bases at V and 1 base at J, with 10 bases in the middle. In germline, CDR1 is WNHNN, CDR2 SYGVQD (reference sequence). This CDR3 is 13 amino acids long. CDR3 protein: CASMRAVQETQYF. The CDR3 nucleotides read TGCGCCAGCATGAGGGCGGTCCAAGAGACCCAGTACTTC.

The chain uses TRBV5-1 and TRBJ2-2; a weak D match, TRBD2 (5 bases). Between the trimmed V and J ends, which lost 1 base and 4 bases, there was a span of 11 bases. There are 15 residues in the CDR3. Germline lookup yields CDR1 SGHRS and CDR2 YFSETQ. CDR3: CASSLFSGTTGELFF. The DNA for the CDR3 is TGCGCCAGCAGCTTGTTCAGCGGCACCACCGGGGAGCTGTTTTTT.

The V call is TRBV6-1, the J call TRBJ1-5; D is possibly TRBD1 (6 bases). This CDR3 comprises 14 residues. From germline, CDR1 is MNHNS and CDR2 SASEGT. Trimming left V 7 bases short and J 4 bases short, with 14 bases between. This CDR3 reads CASTPAGENQPQHF. In nucleotides, the CDR3 is TGTGCCAGCACTCCCGCAGGGGAAAATCAGCCCCAGCATTTT.

The genes are TRBV18 and TRBJ1-2; 9 positions match TRBD1. Per germline, CDR1 KGHSH and CDR2 LQKENI. Trimming took 2 bases from V and 4 from J; bases not matched to a gene: 11. There are 17 residues in the CDR3. The CDR3: CASSPTTTGGPSYGYTF. CDR3 bases: TGTGCCAGCTCACCAACAACCACAGGGGGCCCTAGCTATGGCTACACCTTC.

The chain carries TRBV5-1 and TRBJ2-1, with a weak D call TRBD2 (5 bases). Germline V gene sequence: CDR1 SGHRS, CDR2 YFSETQ. Deletions cut 0 bases from V and 0 bases from J, with 13 bases between. The CDR3 spans 17 residues. The CDR3 spells CASSLGGGQSSYNEQFF. The CDR3 nucleotides read TGCGCCAGCAGCTTGGGAGGAGGTCAAAGCTCCTACAATGAGCAGTTCTTC.

The CDR3 DNA is TGTGCCAGCAGGGACAGCCTTAATTCACCCCTCCACTTT. Translated: CASRDSLNSPLHF. V usage is TRBV5-6 and J usage is TRBJ1-6; a possible D gene is TRBD1 (6 bases). This CDR3 comprises 13 residues. V lost 5 bases and J lost 6, with 9 bases in between. Per the germline V gene, CDR1 is SGHDT and CDR2 is YYEEEE.

V and J are TRBV7-8 and TRBJ2-7; 9 bases line up with TRBD1. CDR3 length: 14 amino acids. Unmatched junction bases numbered 6, after V lost 3 bases and J lost 6 bases. The germline gives CDR1 SGHVS, CDR2 FQNEAQ. The CDR3 DNA reads TGTGCCAGCAGCTTTTTAACGGACAGGGGCGAGCAGTACTTC. Protein: CASSFLTDRGEQYF.

This clone was seen more than once but under ten times. The chain couples TRBV5-1 to TRBJ2-7; 8 bases align to TRBD2. The CDR3 length is 15 residues. Germline CDR1 and CDR2: SGHRS and YFSETQ. V was pared by 5 bases and J by 2 bases, with 9 bases of the junction left unmatched. The CDR3 coding sequence is TGCGCCAGCAGATCCGGGGGGGTTAAAGCCTACGAGCAGTACTTC. It translates to CASRSGGVKAYEQYF.